One sample yielded the 22 T cell receptor beta chains listed below, sequenced in a study of cytomegalovirus exposure and HLA in healthy donors. Researchers ran the PCR with 60 Vbeta and 13 Jbeta primers. TCRdb's copy holds only in-frame clones and misses some; the assay was immunoSEQ multiplex PCR. The sample records 80,000 to 130,000 clones, 79% being singletons. The sample comprised PBMCs. The receptors originated from a female donor in good health and CMV-seropositive.

The J gene is TRBJ2-1, the V gene TRBV30, with D possibly being TRBD2 (5 bases). The CDR3 totals 13 residues. V was clipped by 1 base and J by 9 bases, with 13 bases between them. In germline, CDR1 is GTSNPN, CDR2 SVGIG (reference sequence). The DNA for the CDR3 is TGTGCCTGGAGTGAGGCCGTACGGGGTGAGCAGTTCTTC. Protein: CAWSEAVRGEQFF.

The CDR3 nucleotides read TGCGCCAGCAGCTTGGGGGTAGAGGACAGTCAGTACTTC. Protein product: CASSLGVEDSQYF. The V call is TRBV5-1, the J call TRBJ2-4, with D tentatively TRBD1 (6 bases). The CDR3 sequence is 13 residues long. The V gene lost 0 bases and the J gene lost 12 bases, with 13 bases spanning the gap. Germline CDR1 and CDR2: SGHRS and YFSETQ.

The rearrangement joins TRBV4-2 to TRBJ2-3; the match to TRBD2 covers 7 bases. The CDR3 loop spans 15 amino acids. With V trimmed by 6 bases and J by 3 bases, 9 bases remained unmatched. Germline V gene data show CDR1 as LGHNA and CDR2 as YNFKEQ. For the CDR3, the DNA is TGTGCCAGCAGGCCGGAAGCGGGAAGGACAGATACGCAGTATTTT. The encoded protein is CASRPEAGRTDTQYF.

Concerning this clone: One junction end disagrees with the germline gene, perhaps due to a read error. The CDR3 nucleotides read TGTTCCAGCAGCTTGAGACTGCAACGGGCTAATGAAAAACTGTTTTTT. Amino acid sequence: CSSSLRLQRANEKLFF. The chain has TRBV7-9 and TRBJ1-4, with D hard to call. From germline, CDR1 is SEHNR and CDR2 FQNEAQ (reference sequence). CDR3 size: 16 residues.

The J gene is TRBJ1-1, the V gene TRBV6-4; 8 bases line up with TRBD1. The CDR3 extends over 13 amino acids. Trimming cost V 10 bases and J 3 bases; bases outside gene matches: 7. CDR1 and CDR2 (germline): MRHNA, SNTAGT. This chain's CDR3 is CAIEGQGHTEAFF. The CDR3 region has the DNA TGTGCCATCGAAGGACAGGGCCACACTGAAGCTTTCTTT.

The chain couples TRBV5-8 to TRBJ2-2, with a weak D call TRBD1 (6 bases). V lost 4 bases and J lost 4, with 20 bases in between. Germline values: CDR1 SGHTS, CDR2 YDEGEE. The CDR3 totals 17 residues. The DNA for the CDR3 is TGTGCCAGCAGCCCTAAAATTACAGGGAGAGGCACCGGGGAGCTGTTTTTT. This sequence encodes CASSPKITGRGTGELFF.

This chain uses TRBV19 with TRBJ2-2; 8 positions agree with TRBD1. The CDR3 runs 18 residues. Germline values: CDR1 LNHDA, CDR2 SQIVND (reference sequence). After removal of 1 base from V and 0 bases from J, the junction contained 7 bases not matched to a gene. This CDR3 is CASSIGMTGVANTGELFF. The CDR3 nucleotides read TGTGCCAGTAGTATAGGCATGACAGGGGTCGCGAACACCGGGGAGCTGTTTTTT. The complete variable domain, with remaining parts taken from reference TRBV19 and TRBJ2-2, reads DGGITQSPKYLFRKEGQNVTLSCEQNLNHDAMYWYRQDPGQGLRLIYYSQIVNDFQKGDIAEGYSVSREKKESFPLTVTSAQKNPTAFYLCASSIGMTGVANTGELFFGEGSRLTVL.

This sequence joins TRBV9 and TRBJ1-4; the D is unclear. CDR3 length: 15 amino acids. Trimming took off 0 bases at V and 7 bases at J, with 13 bases between the two ends. Germline V gene data show CDR1 as SGDLS and CDR2 as YYNGEE. This chain's CDR3 is CASSVGVPPGEKLFF. CDR3 bases: TGTGCCAGCAGCGTAGGGGTACCGCCGGGTGAAAAACTGTTTTTT.

This clone was observed a handful of times. CDR3 residues: CASSWAGGTTEAFF. In nucleotides, the CDR3 is TGTGCCAGCAGCTGGGCGGGGGGCACCACTGAAGCTTTCTTT. The chain uses TRBV5-4 and TRBJ1-1; perhaps TRBD1 as D (6 bases). The CDR3 is 14 amino acids. CDR1 SGHNT and CDR2 YYREEE come from the germline V gene (reference sequence). The V end lost 3 bases, the J end lost 4 bases, and 13 bases lay between the germline ends.

The chain employs TRBV9 and TRBJ2-5, with TRBD2 identical over 12 bases. Germline loops: CDR1 SGDLS, CDR2 YYNGEE. The J segment lost 5 bases and the V segment lost 0 bases, leaving 2 bases of the junction unmatched. The length of the CDR3 is 15 residues. This CDR3 is CASSVASGRGETQYF. The CDR3 DNA reads TGTGCCAGCAGCGTAGCTAGCGGGAGGGGCGAGACCCAGTACTTC.

This clone appeared once. This chain links TRBV5-6 with TRBJ2-7, with 7 bases aligning to TRBD1. The germline gives CDR1 SGHDT, CDR2 YYEEEE. The CDR3 runs 13 residues. Trimming at V came to 2 bases and at J to 2 bases, leaving 1 base not matched to a gene. Here the CDR3 DNA reads TGTGCCAGCAGCTTCGGGACAGCCTACGAGCAGTACTTC. Translating gives CASSFGTAYEQYF. Using reference TRBV5-6 and TRBJ2-7 for the parts outside the CDR3, the full variable domain is DAGVTQSPTHLIKTRGQQVTLRCSPKSGHDTVSWYQQALGQGPQFIFQYYEEEERQRGNFPDRFSGHQFPNYSSELNVNALLLGDSALYLCASSFGTAYEQYFGPGTRLTVT.

In DNA, the CDR3 is TGTGCCAGCTCCGCACCCCCGGGACAGACTGAAGCTTTCTTT. Translation gives CASSAPPGQTEAFF. This rearrangement joins TRBV18 to TRBJ1-1; TRBD1 aligns across 7 bases. The CDR3 runs 14 residues. The V and J ends lost 6 bases and 5 bases, in that order; junction bases with no gene match: 9. Germline assignment: CDR1 KGHSH and CDR2 LQKENI.

The chain links TRBV15 to TRBJ2-2; perhaps TRBD1 as D (6 bases). V was trimmed by 0 bases and J by 5 bases, leaving 7 bases between them. Per germline, CDR1 LNHNV and CDR2 YYDKDF (reference sequence). The length of the CDR3 is 14 residues. The CDR3, as DNA: TGTGCCACCAGCAGAGATAGGGGGACCGGGGAGCTGTTTTTT. The encoded protein is CATSRDRGTGELFF.

The chain employs TRBV7-2 and TRBJ2-5; D ambiguous. V was pared by 7 bases and J by 5 bases, with 8 bases between. In germline, CDR1 is SGHTA, CDR2 FQGNSA. The CDR3 sequence is 11 residues long. CDR3 protein: CASTQLETQYF. In nucleotides, the CDR3 is TGTGCCAGCACCCAATTGGAGACCCAGTACTTC.

This clone has more than one count but fewer than ten. The chain combines TRBV15 with TRBJ2-2; maybe TRBD1 (6 bases). The CDR3 runs 14 residues. Between the trimmed V and J ends, which lost 8 bases and 8 bases, there was a span of 18 bases. Germline lookup yields CDR1 LNHNV and CDR2 YYDKDF (reference sequence). CDR3 DNA: TGTGCCACCGAACCGGGACACCCGGTGGGGGAGCTGTTTTTT. Translated: CATEPGHPVGELFF.

The chain recombines TRBV7-9 with TRBJ2-7, with D possibly matching TRBD2 (7 bases). The CDR3 contains 16 residues. Germline assignment: CDR1 SEHNR and CDR2 FQNEAQ (reference sequence). V gave up 4 bases and J gave up 4 bases, with 20 bases separating them. The CDR3 DNA reads as TGTGCCAGCAGCTCCTTCGGAGGGGGGGCAAGTTACGAGCAGTACTTC. The encoded protein is CASSSFGGGASYEQYF.

The chain is built from TRBV27 and TRBJ1-3; D possibly corresponds to TRBD1 (5 bases). This CDR3 has 16 residues. Trimming stripped 2 bases from V and 2 bases from J, with 13 bases between. CDR1 is MNHEY, CDR2 SMNVEV, per germline (reference sequence). As DNA, the CDR3 is TGTGCCAGCAGTTTAAGCGTGGAAGGGGCTGGAAACACCATATATTTT. This codes for CASSLSVEGAGNTIYF.

V and J are TRBV27 and TRBJ1-6; 7 bases map to TRBD1. Germline trimming cut 5 bases from V and 0 bases from J; bases unmatched to any gene: 13. CDR3 length: 19 amino acids. The germline V gene encodes CDR1 MNHEY and CDR2 SMNVEV (reference sequence). The CDR3 loop is CASSLGQPPLASYNSPLHF. The CDR3 DNA follows: TGTGCCAGCAGTCTGGGACAGCCACCACTGGCCTCCTATAATTCACCCCTCCACTTT.

There are a few counts of this clone. This chain connects TRBV5-6 to TRBJ2-5; D is unclear. Germline V gene lookup returns CDR1 SGHDT and CDR2 YYEEEE. The CDR3 loop spans 11 amino acids. Trimming left V 2 bases short and J 3 bases short, with 2 bases between. The CDR3 loop reads CASSFKETQYF. The CDR3 coding sequence is TGTGCCAGCAGCTTCAAAGAGACCCAGTACTTC.

The chain links TRBV12-5 to TRBJ1-3; D might be TRBD1 (6 bases). This CDR3 has 18 residues. In germline, CDR1 is LGHNT, CDR2 FRNRAP. V was trimmed by 1 base and J by 0 bases, leaving 16 bases between them. CDR3 residues: CASGLDPDSRSSGNTIYF. CDR3 in DNA: TGTGCTAGTGGTTTGGACCCGGACAGCCGTAGCTCTGGAAACACCATATATTTT.

This clone was seen only once. This chain uses TRBV9 with TRBJ1-3; a possible D gene is TRBD1 (6 bases). The CDR3 has 13 residues. CDR1 SGDLS and CDR2 YYNGEE come from the germline V gene. V was cut by 4 bases and J by 7 bases, with 12 bases left in between. CDR3: CASSPHRVNTIYF. CDR3 DNA sequence: TGTGCCAGCAGCCCCCACAGGGTGAACACCATATATTTT.

The rearrangement joins TRBV10-3 to TRBJ1-1; 10 bases are a match to TRBD1. In germline, CDR1 is ENHRY, CDR2 SYGVKD. Trimming removed 6 bases from V and 3 bases from J; junction bases left unmatched: 1. This CDR3 is 13 amino acids long. CDR3 protein: CAIRGTGDTEAFF. Written as DNA, the CDR3 is TGTGCCATCAGGGGGACAGGGGACACTGAAGCTTTCTTT.